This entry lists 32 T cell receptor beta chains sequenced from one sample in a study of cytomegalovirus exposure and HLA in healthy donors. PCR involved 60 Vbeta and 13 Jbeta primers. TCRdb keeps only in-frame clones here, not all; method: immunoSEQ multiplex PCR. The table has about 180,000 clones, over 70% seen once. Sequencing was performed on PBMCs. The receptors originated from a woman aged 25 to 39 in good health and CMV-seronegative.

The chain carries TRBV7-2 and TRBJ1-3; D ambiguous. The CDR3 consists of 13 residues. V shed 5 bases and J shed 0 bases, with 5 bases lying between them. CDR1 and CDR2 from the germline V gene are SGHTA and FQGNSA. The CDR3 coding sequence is TGTGCCAGCAGCGAGAGCTCTGGAAACACCATATATTTT. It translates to CASSESSGNTIYF.

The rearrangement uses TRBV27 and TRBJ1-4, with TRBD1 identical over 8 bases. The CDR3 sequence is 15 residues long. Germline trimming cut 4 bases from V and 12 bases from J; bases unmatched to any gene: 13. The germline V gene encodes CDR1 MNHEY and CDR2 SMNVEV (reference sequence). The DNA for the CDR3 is TGTGCCAGCAGTTCCCTCAAACAGGGGGTTTGGGAACTGTTTTTT. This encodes CASSSLKQGVWELFF.

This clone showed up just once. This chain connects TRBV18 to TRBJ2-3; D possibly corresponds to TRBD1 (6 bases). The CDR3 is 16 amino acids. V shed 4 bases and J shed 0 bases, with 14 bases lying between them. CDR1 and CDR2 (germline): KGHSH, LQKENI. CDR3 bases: TGTGCCAGCTCACTAGAGCAGGGGCGAAGCACAGATACGCAGTATTTT. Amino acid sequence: CASSLEQGRSTDTQYF.

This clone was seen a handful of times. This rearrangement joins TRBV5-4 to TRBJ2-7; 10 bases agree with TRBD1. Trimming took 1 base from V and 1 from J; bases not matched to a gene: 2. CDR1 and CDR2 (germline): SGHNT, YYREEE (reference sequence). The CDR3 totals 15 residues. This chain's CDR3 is CASSLWDRGSYEQYF. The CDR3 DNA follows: TGTGCCAGCAGCTTGTGGGACAGGGGTTCCTACGAGCAGTACTTC.

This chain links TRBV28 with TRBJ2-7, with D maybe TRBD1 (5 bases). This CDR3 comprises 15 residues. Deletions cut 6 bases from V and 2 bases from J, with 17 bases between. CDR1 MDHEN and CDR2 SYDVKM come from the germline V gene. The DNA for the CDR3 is TGTGCCAGCAGCTCTAGGGGCAGGGAACCCTACGAGCAGTACTTC. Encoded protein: CASSSRGREPYEQYF.

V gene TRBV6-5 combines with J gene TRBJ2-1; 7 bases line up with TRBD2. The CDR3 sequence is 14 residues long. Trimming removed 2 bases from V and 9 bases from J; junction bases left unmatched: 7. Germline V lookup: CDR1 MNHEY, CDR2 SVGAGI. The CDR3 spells CASSYGGDAAEQFF. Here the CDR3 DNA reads TGTGCCAGCAGTTACGGGGGGGACGCGGCTGAGCAGTTCTTC.

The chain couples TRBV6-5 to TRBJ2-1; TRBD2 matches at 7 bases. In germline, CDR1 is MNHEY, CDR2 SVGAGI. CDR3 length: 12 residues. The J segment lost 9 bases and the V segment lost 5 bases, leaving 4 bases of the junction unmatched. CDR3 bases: TGTGCCAGCAGTCTCTGGGGGGGTGAGCAGTTCTTC. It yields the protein CASSLWGGEQFF.

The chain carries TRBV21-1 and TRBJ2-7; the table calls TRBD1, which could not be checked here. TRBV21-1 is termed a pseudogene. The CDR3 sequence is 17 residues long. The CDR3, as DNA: TGTGCCAGCAGCAAAGGTATGAAGGGGTTTGGGAACTACGAGCAGTACTTC. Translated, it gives CASSKGMKGFGNYEQYF.

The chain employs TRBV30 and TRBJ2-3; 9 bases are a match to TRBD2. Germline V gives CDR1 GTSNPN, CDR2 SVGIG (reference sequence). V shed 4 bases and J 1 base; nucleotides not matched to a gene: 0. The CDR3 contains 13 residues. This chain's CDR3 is CAWTSGGTDTQYF. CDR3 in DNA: TGTGCCTGGACTAGCGGGGGCACAGATACGCAGTATTTT.

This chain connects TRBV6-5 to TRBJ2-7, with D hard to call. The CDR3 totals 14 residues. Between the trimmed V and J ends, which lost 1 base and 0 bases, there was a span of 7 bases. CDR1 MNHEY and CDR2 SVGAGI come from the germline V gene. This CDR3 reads CASSYLPSSYEQYF. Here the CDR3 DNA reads TGTGCCAGCAGTTACTTACCGAGCTCCTACGAGCAGTACTTC.

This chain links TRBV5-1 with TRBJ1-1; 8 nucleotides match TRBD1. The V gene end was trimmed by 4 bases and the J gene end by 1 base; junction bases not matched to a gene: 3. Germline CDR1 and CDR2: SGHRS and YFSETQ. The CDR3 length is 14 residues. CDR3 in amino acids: CASSLRGPNTEAFF. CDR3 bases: TGCGCCAGCAGCCTCAGGGGGCCGAACACTGAAGCTTTCTTT. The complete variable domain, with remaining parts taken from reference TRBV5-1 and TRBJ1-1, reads KAGVTQTPRYLIKTRGQQVTLSCSPISGHRSVSWYQQTPGQGLQFLFEYFSETQRNKGNFPGRFSGRQFSNSRSEMNVSTLELGDSALYLCASSLRGPNTEAFFGQGTRLTVV.

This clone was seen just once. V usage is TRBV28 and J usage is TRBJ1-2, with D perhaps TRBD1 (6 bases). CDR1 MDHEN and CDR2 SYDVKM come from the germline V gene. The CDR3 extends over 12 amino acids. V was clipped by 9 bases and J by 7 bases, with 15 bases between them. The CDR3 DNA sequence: TGTGCCAGTAGACCTTACAGGGTTGGCTACACCTTC. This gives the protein CASRPYRVGYTF.

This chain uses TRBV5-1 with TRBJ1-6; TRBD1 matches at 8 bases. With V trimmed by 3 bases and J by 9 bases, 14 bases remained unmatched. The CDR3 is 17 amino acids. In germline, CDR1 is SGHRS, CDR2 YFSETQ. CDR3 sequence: CASSSLGGRQGSSPLHF. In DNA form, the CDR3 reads TGCGCCAGCAGCTCCCTGGGGGGCAGACAGGGGAGTTCACCCCTCCACTTT. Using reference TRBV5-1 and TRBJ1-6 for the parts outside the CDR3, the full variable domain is KAGVTQTPRYLIKTRGQQVTLSCSPISGHRSVSWYQQTPGQGLQFLFEYFSETQRNKGNFPGRFSGRQFSNSRSEMNVSTLELGDSALYLCASSSLGGRQGSSPLHFGNGTRLTVT.

The CDR3 here is CSVVRGSGELFF. DNA of the CDR3: TGCAGCGTCGTCAGGGGTTCCGGGGAGCTGTTTTTT. The chain has TRBV29-1 and TRBJ2-2; perhaps TRBD1 as D (6 bases). CDR3 length: 12 residues. Germline CDR1 and CDR2: SQVTM and ANQGSEA. Trimming cost V 6 bases and J 6 bases, with 11 bases left between them.

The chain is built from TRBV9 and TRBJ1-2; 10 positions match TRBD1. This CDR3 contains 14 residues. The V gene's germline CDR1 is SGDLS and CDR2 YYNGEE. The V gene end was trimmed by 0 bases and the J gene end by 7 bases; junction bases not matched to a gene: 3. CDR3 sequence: CASSVDGTGVGYTF. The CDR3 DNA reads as TGTGCCAGCAGCGTAGACGGGACAGGGGTTGGCTACACCTTC.

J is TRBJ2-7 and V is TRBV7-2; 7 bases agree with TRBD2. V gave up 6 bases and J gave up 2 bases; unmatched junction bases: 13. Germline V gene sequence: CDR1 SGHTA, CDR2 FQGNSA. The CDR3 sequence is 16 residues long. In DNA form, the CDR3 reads TGTGCCAGCAGAGGGGAGGAGGGAGGGTCGCCCTACGAGCAGTACTTC. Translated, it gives CASRGEEGGSPYEQYF.

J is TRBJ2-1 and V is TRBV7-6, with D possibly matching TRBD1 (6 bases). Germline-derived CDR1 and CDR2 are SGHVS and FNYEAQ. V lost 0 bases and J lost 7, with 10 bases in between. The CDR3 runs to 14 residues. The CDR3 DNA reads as TGTGCCAGCAGCTTAGCACAGGGTCGGAATGAGCAGTTCTTC. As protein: CASSLAQGRNEQFF.

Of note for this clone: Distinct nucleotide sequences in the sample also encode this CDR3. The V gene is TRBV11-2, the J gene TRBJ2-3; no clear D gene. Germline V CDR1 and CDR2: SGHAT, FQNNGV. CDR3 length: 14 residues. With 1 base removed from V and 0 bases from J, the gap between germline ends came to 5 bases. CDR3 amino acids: CASSLGQSTDTQYF. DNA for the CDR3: TGTGCCAGCAGCTTAGGCCAGAGCACAGATACGCAGTATTTT.

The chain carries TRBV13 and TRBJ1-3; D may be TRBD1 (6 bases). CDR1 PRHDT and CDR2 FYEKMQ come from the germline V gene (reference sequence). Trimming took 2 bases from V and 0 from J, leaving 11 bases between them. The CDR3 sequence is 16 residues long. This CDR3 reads CASSLRTGSSGNTIYF. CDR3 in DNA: TGTGCCAGCAGCTTAAGAACAGGGAGCTCTGGAAACACCATATATTTT.

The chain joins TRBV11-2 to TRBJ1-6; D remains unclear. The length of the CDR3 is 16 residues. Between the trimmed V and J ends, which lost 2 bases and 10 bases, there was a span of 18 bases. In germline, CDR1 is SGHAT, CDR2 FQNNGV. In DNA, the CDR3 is TGTGCCAGCAGCTTATTCGTGAGGGTTGGGCAGTCACCCCTCCACTTT. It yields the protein CASSLFVRVGQSPLHF.

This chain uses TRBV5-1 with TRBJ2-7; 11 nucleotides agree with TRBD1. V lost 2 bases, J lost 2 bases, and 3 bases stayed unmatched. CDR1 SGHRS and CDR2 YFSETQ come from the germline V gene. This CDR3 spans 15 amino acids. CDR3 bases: TGCGCCAGCAGCTTCCCGGGACAGGGGGCCTACGAGCAGTACTTC. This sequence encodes CASSFPGQGAYEQYF.

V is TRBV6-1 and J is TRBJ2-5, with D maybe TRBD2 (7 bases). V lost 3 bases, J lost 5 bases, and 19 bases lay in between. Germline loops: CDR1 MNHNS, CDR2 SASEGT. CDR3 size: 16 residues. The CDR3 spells CASSDGWGGGRETQYF. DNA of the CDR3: TGTGCCAGCAGTGACGGCTGGGGGGGCGGAAGGGAGACCCAGTACTTC.

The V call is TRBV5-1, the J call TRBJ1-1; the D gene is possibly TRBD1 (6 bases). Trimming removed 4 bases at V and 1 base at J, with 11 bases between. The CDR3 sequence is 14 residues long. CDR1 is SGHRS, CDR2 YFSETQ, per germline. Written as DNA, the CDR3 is TGCGCCAGCAGCGAGGGACACGAGAACACTGAAGCTTTCTTT. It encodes CASSEGHENTEAFF.

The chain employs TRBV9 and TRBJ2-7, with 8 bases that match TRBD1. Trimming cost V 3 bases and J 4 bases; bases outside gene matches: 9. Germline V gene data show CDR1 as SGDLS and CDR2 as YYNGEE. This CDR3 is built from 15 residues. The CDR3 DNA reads TGTGCCAGCAGCGCGTCAGGGGGCGCCGTGTACGAGCAGTACTTC. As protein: CASSASGGAVYEQYF.

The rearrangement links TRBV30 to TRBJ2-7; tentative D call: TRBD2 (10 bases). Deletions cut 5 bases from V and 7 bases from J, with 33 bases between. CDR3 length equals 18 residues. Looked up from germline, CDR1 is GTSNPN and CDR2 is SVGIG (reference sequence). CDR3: CAWVPLQGASGSSREQYF. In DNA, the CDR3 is TGTGCCTGGGTCCCCCTACAGGGGGCTAGCGGGAGCTCTCGAGAGCAGTACTTC.

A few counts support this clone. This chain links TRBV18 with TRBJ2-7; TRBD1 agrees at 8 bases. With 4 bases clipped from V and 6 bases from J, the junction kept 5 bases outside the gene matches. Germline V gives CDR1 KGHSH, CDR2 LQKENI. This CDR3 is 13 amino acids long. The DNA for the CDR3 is TGTGCCAGCTCACGACAGGACAGGGCCGAGCAGTACTTC. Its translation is CASSRQDRAEQYF.

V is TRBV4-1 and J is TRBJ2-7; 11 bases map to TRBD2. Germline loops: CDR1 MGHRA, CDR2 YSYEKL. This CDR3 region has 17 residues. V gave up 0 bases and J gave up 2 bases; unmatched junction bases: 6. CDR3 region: CASSQEAGLAEAYEQYF. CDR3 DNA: TGCGCCAGCAGCCAAGAGGCGGGACTAGCGGAAGCCTACGAGCAGTACTTC.

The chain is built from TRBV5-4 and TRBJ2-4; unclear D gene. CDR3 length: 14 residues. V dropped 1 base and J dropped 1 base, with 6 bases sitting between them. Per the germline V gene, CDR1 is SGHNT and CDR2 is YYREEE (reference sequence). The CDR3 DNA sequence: TGTGCCAGCAGCTTGTTTATGGCCAAAAACATTCAGTACTTC. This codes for CASSLFMAKNIQYF.

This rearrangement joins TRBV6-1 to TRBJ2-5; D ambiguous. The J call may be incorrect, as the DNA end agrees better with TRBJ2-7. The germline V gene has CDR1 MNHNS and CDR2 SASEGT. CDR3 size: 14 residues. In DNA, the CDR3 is TGTGCCAGCAGTGTTGTGGAAGACATGGGCGAGCAGTACTTC. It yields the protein CASSVVEDMGEQYF.

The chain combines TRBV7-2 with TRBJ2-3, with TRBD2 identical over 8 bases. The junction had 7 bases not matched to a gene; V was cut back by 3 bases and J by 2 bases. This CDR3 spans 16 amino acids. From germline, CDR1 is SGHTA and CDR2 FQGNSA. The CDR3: CASSLGGLVNTDTQYF. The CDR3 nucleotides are TGTGCCAGCAGCTTGGGGGGACTAGTAAACACAGATACGCAGTATTTT. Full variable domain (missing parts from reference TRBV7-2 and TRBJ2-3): GAGVSQSPSNKVTEKGKDVELRCDPISGHTALYWYRQSLGQGLEFLIYFQGNSAPDKSGLPSDRFSAERTGGSVSTLTIQRTQQEDSAVYLCASSLGGLVNTDTQYFGPGTRLTVL.

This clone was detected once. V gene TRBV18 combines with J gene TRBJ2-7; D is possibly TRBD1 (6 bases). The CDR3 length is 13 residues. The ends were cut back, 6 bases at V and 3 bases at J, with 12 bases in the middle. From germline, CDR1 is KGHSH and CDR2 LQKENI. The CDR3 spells CASSRGESYEQYF. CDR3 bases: TGTGCCAGCTCCAGGGGTGAGAGCTACGAGCAGTACTTC.

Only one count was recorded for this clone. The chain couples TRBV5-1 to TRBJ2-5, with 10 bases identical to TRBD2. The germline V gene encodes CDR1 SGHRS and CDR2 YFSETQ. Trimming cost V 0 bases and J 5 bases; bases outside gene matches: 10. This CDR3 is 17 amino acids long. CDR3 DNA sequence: TGCGCCAGCAGCTTGGGAGTCCTAGCGGGAGTGATGGAGACCCAGTACTTC. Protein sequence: CASSLGVLAGVMETQYF.